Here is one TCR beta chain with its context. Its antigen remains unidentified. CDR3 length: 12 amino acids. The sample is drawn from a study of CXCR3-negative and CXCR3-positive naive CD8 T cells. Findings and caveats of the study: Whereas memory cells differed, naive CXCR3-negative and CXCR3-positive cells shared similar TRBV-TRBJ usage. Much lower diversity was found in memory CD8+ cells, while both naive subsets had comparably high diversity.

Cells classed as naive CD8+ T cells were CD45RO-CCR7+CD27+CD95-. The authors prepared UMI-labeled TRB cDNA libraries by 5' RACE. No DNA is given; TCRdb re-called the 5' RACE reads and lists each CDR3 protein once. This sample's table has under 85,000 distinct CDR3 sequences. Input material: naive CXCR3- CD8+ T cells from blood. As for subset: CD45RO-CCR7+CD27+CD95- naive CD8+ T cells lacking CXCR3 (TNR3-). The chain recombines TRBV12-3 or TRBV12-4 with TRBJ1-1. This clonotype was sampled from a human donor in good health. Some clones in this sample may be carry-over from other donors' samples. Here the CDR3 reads CASSFDHTEAFF.